A single sample is the source of the 23 T cell receptor beta chains below, sequenced in a study of OX40 agonist ivuxolimab in advanced cancers. Sequenced by immunoSEQ multiplex PCR; TCRdb stores in-frame clones only, minus some. The top ten hold more than 0.6% of the sample, which has about 83,000 clones, approximately 85% seen once. The material was CD4+ or CD8+ T cells sorted from blood, obtained in a trial of the OX40 agonist ivuxolimab. The receptors originated from an adult with an advanced solid tumor such as melanoma, head and neck, liver or kidney cancer.

This chain links TRBV4-2 with TRBJ2-5; TRBD1 matches at 7 bases. V was clipped by 0 bases and J by 6 bases; unmatched bases: 7. The CDR3 runs 15 residues. CDR1 and CDR2 (germline): LGHNA, YNFKEQ. The CDR3 nucleotides read TGTGCCAGCAGCCAAGATATAAAGGGGGCGCAGACCCAGTACTTC. Encoded protein: CASSQDIKGAQTQYF.

This chain links TRBV28 with TRBJ1-2; D gene unclear. In germline, CDR1 is MDHEN, CDR2 SYDVKM. V was shortened by 4 bases and J by 0 bases, with 21 bases between the two germline ends. The CDR3 covers 18 residues. CDR3 loop: CASSYPPWVLPPNYGYTF. The CDR3 DNA reads as TGTGCCAGCAGTTATCCTCCATGGGTTTTACCCCCTAACTATGGCTACACCTTC.

The chain is built from TRBV12-5 and TRBJ2-1; D is perhaps TRBD2 (5 bases). Trimming shortened V by 7 bases and J by 4 bases, and 23 bases separated the two germline ends. The CDR3 is made up of 17 amino acids. Germline CDR1 is LGHNT and CDR2 is FRNRAP. CDR3 sequence (DNA): TGTGCTAGTGTCCGTCCCGTTCTCGGGGTTGGGTACAATGAGCAGTTCTTC. Translating gives CASVRPVLGVGYNEQFF.

The chain joins TRBV11-2 to TRBJ1-6; D gene ambiguous. CDR3 length: 17 residues. Looked up from germline, CDR1 is SGHAT and CDR2 is FQNNGV. Trimming removed 2 bases from V and 2 bases from J, with 13 bases in between. DNA for the CDR3: TGTGCCAGCAGCTTATTAGTAGGGCGGACCTATAATTCACCCCTCCACTTT. It translates to CASSLLVGRTYNSPLHF.

The rearrangement uses TRBV7-9 and TRBJ2-5; a possible D gene is TRBD1 (5 bases). This CDR3 comprises 17 residues. With 5 bases removed from V and 5 bases from J, the gap between germline ends came to 24 bases. The germline CDR1 and CDR2 sequences are SEHNR and FQNEAQ (reference sequence). For the CDR3, the DNA is TGTGCCAGCAGCCCCTCCCGGTCGGCAGGGATGGGGGAGACCCAGTACTTC. This sequence encodes CASSPSRSAGMGETQYF.

The chain links TRBV11-2 to TRBJ1-1; TRBD1 is a possible D gene (6 bases). This CDR3 is 14 amino acids long. V gave up 3 bases and J gave up 4 bases, with 12 bases separating them. Looked up from germline, CDR1 is SGHAT and CDR2 is FQNNGV. The CDR3: CASSFVTGGTEAFF. The CDR3 nucleotides are TGTGCCAGCAGCTTCGTGACAGGAGGCACTGAAGCTTTCTTT.

This rearrangement joins TRBV6-5 to TRBJ1-5; 7 positions agree with TRBD1. V lost 4 bases, J lost 4 bases, and 7 bases stayed unmatched. This CDR3 region has 15 residues. Germline CDR1 and CDR2: MNHEY and SVGAGI. In DNA form, the CDR3 reads TGTGCCAGCAGTTCTTCAGGGGGTTCGAATCAGCCCCAGCATTTT. The encoded protein is CASSSSGGSNQPQHF.

The chain couples TRBV7-9 to TRBJ1-6, with D perhaps TRBD1 (5 bases). The CDR3 has 14 amino acids. Germline-derived CDR1 and CDR2 are SEHNR and FQNEAQ (reference sequence). V lost 7 bases and J lost 4, with 11 bases in between. The CDR3, as DNA: TGTGCCAGCACCCCGGACAATTATAATTCACCCCTCCACTTT. This encodes CASTPDNYNSPLHF.

V gene TRBV5-4 combines with J gene TRBJ2-5, with a weak D call TRBD1 (5 bases). Germline values: CDR1 SGHNT, CDR2 YYREEE (reference sequence). V gave up 1 base and J gave up 5 bases, with 12 bases separating them. The CDR3 covers 14 residues. The CDR3 DNA follows: TGTGCCAGCAGCTTGCGGGCAGGGCTGGAGACCCAGTACTTC. Its translation: CASSLRAGLETQYF.

The chain recombines TRBV19 with TRBJ1-6, with unresolved D. Per germline, CDR1 LNHDA and CDR2 SQIVND (reference sequence). The CDR3 totals 16 residues. Trimming removed 3 bases from V and 5 bases from J, with 14 bases in between. The CDR3 region has the DNA TGTGCCAGTAGTATGGCAGGTCCCCTTGATAATTCACCCCTCCACTTT. It yields the protein CASSMAGPLDNSPLHF.

CDR3 DNA: TGTGCCAGCAGTTCGGGGACGGCAAGTTGGCCCCAGCATTTT. Its translation is CASSSGTASWPQHF. V usage is TRBV6-5 and J usage is TRBJ1-5, with a possible D match to TRBD1 (5 bases). The CDR3 runs to 14 residues. The germline V and J ends were trimmed by 4 bases and 9 bases, with 16 bases remaining between them. Germline assignment: CDR1 MNHEY and CDR2 SVGAGI.

A remark on this clone: Other DNA sequences in the same sample also yield this CDR3. In DNA form, the CDR3 reads TGTGCCAGCAGCTTAGATCCGGGTACCTCACCCCTCCACTTT. It yields the protein CASSLDPGTSPLHF. V gene TRBV7-2 combines with J gene TRBJ1-6, with no clear D. Germline V gene sequence: CDR1 SGHTA, CDR2 FQGNSA. The CDR3 is 14 residues long. Trimming took off 1 base at V and 10 bases at J, with 11 bases between the two ends.

The chain employs TRBV6-5 and TRBJ2-2, with D perhaps matching TRBD1 (6 bases). The V gene lost 7 bases and the J gene lost 3 bases, with 12 bases spanning the gap. Germline CDR1 and CDR2: MNHEY and SVGAGI. This CDR3 spans 14 amino acids. The CDR3 sequence: CASTRGSYTGELFF. CDR3 sequence (DNA): TGTGCCAGCACCAGGGGCAGCTACACCGGGGAGCTGTTTTTT.

In this sample, this clone turned up once. V and J are TRBV7-9 and TRBJ2-5, with D maybe TRBD1 (5 bases). The germline gives CDR1 SEHNR, CDR2 FQNEAQ (reference sequence). The CDR3 length is 15 residues. The V end lost 1 base, the J end lost 1 base, and 10 bases lay between the germline ends. Here the CDR3 DNA reads TGTGCCAGCAGCTTAGAGGGGCTAGTCCAAGAGACCCAGTACTTC. It codes for CASSLEGLVQETQYF.

V is TRBV14 and J is TRBJ1-2, with D possibly being TRBD1 (5 bases). Germline lookup yields CDR1 SGHDN and CDR2 FVKESK. V was cut by 3 bases and J by 4 bases, with 12 bases left in between. The CDR3 is 14 amino acids. Here the CDR3 reads CASSQNQGPYGYTF. The CDR3 nucleotides read TGTGCCAGCAGCCAGAACCAGGGCCCCTATGGCTACACCTTC.

The chain is built from TRBV5-8 and TRBJ1-1, with 7 bases identical to TRBD1. The CDR3 sequence is 13 residues long. V gave up 4 bases and J gave up 7 bases; unmatched junction bases: 7. From germline, CDR1 is SGHTS and CDR2 YDEGEE. CDR3 nucleotide sequence: TGTGCCAGCAGCCTGACAGGGATAGGTGAAGCTTTCTTT. Its protein product is CASSLTGIGEAFF.

This clone was detected a few times. CDR3 bases: TGTGCCAGCAGCTCCAGGGCTGGTGAAAAACTGTTTTTT. The encoded protein is CASSSRAGEKLFF. This sequence joins TRBV27 and TRBJ1-4; a possible D gene is TRBD1 (5 bases). The germline gives CDR1 MNHEY, CDR2 SMNVEV (reference sequence). Deletions cut 6 bases from V and 7 bases from J, with 12 bases between. The CDR3 spans 13 residues.

The J gene is TRBJ2-3, the V gene TRBV29-1; D gene ambiguous. Trimming removed 0 bases from V and 1 base from J, with 17 bases in between. Germline assignment: CDR1 SQVTM and CDR2 ANQGSEA. This CDR3 comprises 17 residues. CDR3 nucleotides: TGCAGCGTTGAAGATAGGCTGGGTGGGGTCCGCACAGATACGCAGTATTTT. This codes for CSVEDRLGGVRTDTQYF.

The J gene is TRBJ2-1, the V gene TRBV5-1; tentative D call: TRBD1 (5 bases). Looked up from germline, CDR1 is SGHRS and CDR2 is YFSETQ. V gave up 4 bases and J gave up 6 bases, with 17 bases separating them. The CDR3 has 15 residues. Here the CDR3 DNA reads TGCGCCAGCAGCGGAACAGGTGTAAAAAGCAATGAGCAGTTCTTC. Amino acids: CASSGTGVKSNEQFF.

This sequence joins TRBV5-1 and TRBJ2-2, with 8 nucleotides matching TRBD1. Looked up from germline, CDR1 is SGHRS and CDR2 is YFSETQ. The CDR3 is 16 residues long. The V segment lost 0 bases and the J segment 3 bases; nucleotides outside the gene matches: 4. The CDR3 region is CASSLADREDTGELFF. The CDR3 DNA sequence: TGCGCCAGCAGCTTGGCGGACAGGGAGGACACCGGGGAGCTGTTTTTT.

The rearrangement links TRBV6-1 to TRBJ1-2, with D possibly TRBD1 on 6 matching bases. This CDR3 region has 15 residues. Germline V gives CDR1 MNHNS, CDR2 SASEGT. The ends were cut back, 2 bases at V and 3 bases at J, with 13 bases in the middle. The CDR3 region is CASSEKTGSYYGYTF. CDR3 sequence (DNA): TGTGCCAGCAGTGAAAAAACAGGGAGCTACTATGGCTACACCTTC.

V and J are TRBV10-3 and TRBJ1-1; 9 bases line up with TRBD1. The ends lost 0 bases at V and 7 bases at J; junction bases unmatched: 0. Germline V gene data show CDR1 as ENHRY and CDR2 as SYGVKD. The CDR3 extends over 13 amino acids. CDR3 coding DNA: TGTGCCATCAGTGAGTCGGGACAGGGTGAAGCTTTCTTT. Translation: CAISESGQGEAFF.

The rearrangement joins TRBV6-5 to TRBJ1-2; 12 bases are a match to TRBD1. Per the germline V gene, CDR1 is MNHEY and CDR2 is SVGAGI. This CDR3 is 14 amino acids long. V shed 8 bases and J 8 bases; nucleotides not matched to a gene: 9. CDR3 nucleotide sequence: TGTGCCAGCGGCCCGGGACAGGGGGCAGGGGGCTACACCTTC. Its protein product is CASGPGQGAGGYTF.